This T cell receptor (beta chain) was identified during a study of blood T cells in healthy people across ages. The overall study: Per every two T cells, about one barcoded beta molecule was captured by template switching.

Study-wide results and limits: The fall in TCR beta diversity per million T cells was roughly linear with age.

This clonotype was seen more than once but under ten times. As yet, its antigen is unknown. Then a second PCR, running about 7 to 11 cycles, was carried out with a sample-barcoded 5' primer and a J-beta primer mix. Tags on each cDNA molecule came from a template-switch adaptor with 12 random nucleotides. TCRdb reprocessed the 5' RACE reads via MiXCR and lists one record per CDR3 protein. The sample lists over 750,000 distinct CDR3 sequences; just under 25% were seen once. CDR3 length equals 15 residues. Germline-derived CDR1 and CDR2 are MNHNS and SASEGT. Deletions cut 4 bases from V and 1 base from J, with 11 bases between. The same data also went into a second study, on T cells of mothers and their children.

The source material was blood. This chain uses TRBV6-1 with TRBJ2-1, with D tentatively TRBD2 (5 bases). The receptor's source is a boy aged 10-17 years in good health. DNA of the CDR3: TGTGCCAGCAGTGCAGCGGACGGATCCTACAATGAGCAGTTCTTC. Amino acid sequence: CASSAADGSYNEQFF.